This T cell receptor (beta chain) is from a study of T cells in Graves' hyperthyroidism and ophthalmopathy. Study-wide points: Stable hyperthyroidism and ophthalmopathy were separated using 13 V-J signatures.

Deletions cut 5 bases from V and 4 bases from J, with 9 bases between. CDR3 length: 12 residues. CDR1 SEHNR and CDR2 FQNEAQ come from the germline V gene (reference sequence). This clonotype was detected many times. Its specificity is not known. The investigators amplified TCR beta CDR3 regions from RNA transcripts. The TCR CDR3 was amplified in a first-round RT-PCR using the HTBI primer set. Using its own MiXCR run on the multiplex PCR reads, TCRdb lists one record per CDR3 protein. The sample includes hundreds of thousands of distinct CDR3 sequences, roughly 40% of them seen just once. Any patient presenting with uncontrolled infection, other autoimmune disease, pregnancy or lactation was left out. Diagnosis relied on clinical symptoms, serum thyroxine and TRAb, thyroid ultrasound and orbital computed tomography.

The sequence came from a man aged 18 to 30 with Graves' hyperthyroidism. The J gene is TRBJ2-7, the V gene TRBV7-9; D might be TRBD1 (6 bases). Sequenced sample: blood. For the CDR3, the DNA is TGTGCCAGCAGCACGACAGGATACGAGCAGTACTTC. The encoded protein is CASSTTGYEQYF.